Presented here are 13 T cell receptor beta chains from one specimen sequenced in a study of identical twins. Each CDR3 protein gets one entry after TCRdb re-called the 5' RACE reads with MiXCR. The table includes hundreds of thousands of distinct CDR3 sequences, 8% to 9.5% detected once. The sample was also reused in another study, on yellow fever vaccine responses in identical twins.

Source material: CD8+ T cells sorted from blood. Receptors originate from a woman younger than 35 in good health.

This clonotype was counted between two and nine times. The rearrangement links TRBV4-3 to TRBJ2-7; maybe TRBD2 (5 bases). The CDR3 spans 16 residues. Germline lookup yields CDR1 LGHNA and CDR2 YSLEER. V shed 0 bases and J shed 2 bases, with 14 bases lying between them. The DNA for the CDR3 is TGCGCCAGCAGCCAAGATCATGAGACGGAGGCCTACGAGCAGTACTTC. Its protein is CASSQDHETEAYEQYF.

This clonotype was recorded at least ten times. This chain joins TRBV12-3 or TRBV12-4 and TRBJ2-7; a weak D match, TRBD2 (6 bases). The V gene lost 3 bases and the J gene lost 2 bases, with 11 bases spanning the gap. The CDR3 spans 14 residues. The CDR3 loop is CASSLWRDPYEQYF. CDR3 sequence (DNA): TGTGCCAGCAGTTTGTGGCGGGACCCCTACGAGCAGTACTTC.

This clonotype was seen at least ten times. The gene calls are TRBV5-5 and TRBJ2-3, with no clear D. Trimming took 1 base from V and 1 from J, leaving 13 bases between them. The CDR3 is made up of 16 amino acids. Germline loops: CDR1 SGHKS, CDR2 YYEKEE (reference sequence). The CDR3 sequence: CASSLSFLDGTDTQYF. The CDR3 region has the DNA TGTGCCAGCAGCTTGTCGTTTCTAGATGGCACAGATACGCAGTATTTT.

This clonotype was seen ten or more times. The V and J genes are TRBV7-9 and TRBJ2-7; a possible D gene is TRBD2 (6 bases). The ends were cut back, 4 bases at V and 7 bases at J, with 14 bases in the middle. Germline V CDR1 and CDR2: SEHNR, FQNEAQ (reference sequence). The CDR3 is 13 amino acids. CDR3 sequence (DNA): TGTGCCAGCAGCTCCCTGGAGGCGGGGGAGCAGTACTTC. It translates to CASSSLEAGEQYF.

This clonotype was picked up many times. The V gene is TRBV29-1, the J gene TRBJ1-1; 7 bases align to TRBD1. This CDR3 region has 14 residues. Germline V lookup: CDR1 SQVTM, CDR2 ANQGSEA. J lost 1 base, V lost 2 bases, and 4 bases had no gene match. CDR3 DNA sequence: TGCAGCGTTGAAATCGGGACAGCGAACACTGAAGCTTTCTTT. Translated, it gives CSVEIGTANTEAFF.

V usage is TRBV19 and J usage is TRBJ2-1; D is unresolved. The CDR3 is 12 residues long. Trimming shortened V by 0 bases and J by 8 bases, and 5 bases separated the two germline ends. Germline V lookup: CDR1 LNHDA, CDR2 SQIVND (reference sequence). CDR3 amino acids: CASSIDLDEQFF. The CDR3 nucleotides are TGTGCCAGTAGTATAGATTTAGATGAGCAGTTCTTC.

The rearrangement joins TRBV10-3 to TRBJ2-1, with 11 bases fitting TRBD1. The CDR3 totals 18 residues. Germline V gives CDR1 ENHRY, CDR2 SYGVKD. V gave up 6 bases and J gave up 0 bases; unmatched junction bases: 10. DNA for the CDR3: TGTGCCATCAGCGGACAGGGGGCGGTTGGTGACTCCTACAATGAGCAGTTCTTC. This codes for CAISGQGAVGDSYNEQFF.

This chain links TRBV5-6 with TRBJ2-1; 7 nucleotides align to TRBD1. Germline-derived CDR1 and CDR2 are SGHDT and YYEEEE. The CDR3 contains 14 residues. V dropped 0 bases and J dropped 9; count of bases not matched to a gene: 6. CDR3 sequence reads: CASSLGQGFGEQFF. CDR3 DNA sequence: TGTGCCAGCAGCTTGGGACAGGGATTTGGTGAGCAGTTCTTC.

This clonotype was seen a handful of times. The chain couples TRBV12-3 or TRBV12-4 to TRBJ1-4; no firm D call. The germline V and J ends were trimmed by 2 bases and 5 bases, with 9 bases remaining between them. The CDR3 covers 14 residues. CDR3 in amino acids: CASSLPLGNEKLFF. CDR3 sequence (DNA): TGTGCCAGCAGTTTACCACTGGGGAATGAAAAACTGTTTTTT.

The gene calls are TRBV4-3 and TRBJ2-5; D gene uncertain. Germline assignment: CDR1 LGHNA and CDR2 YSLEER. V dropped 1 base and J dropped 4 bases, with 13 bases sitting between them. This CDR3 contains 15 residues. The CDR3: CASSQALGWAETQYF. The DNA of the CDR3 is TGCGCCAGCAGCCAAGCGTTGGGCTGGGCAGAGACCCAGTACTTC.

Many counts were recorded for this clonotype. The CDR3 nucleotides read TGTGCCAGCAGTATTGCGAGCTCCTACGAGCAGTACTTC. Amino acid sequence: CASSIASSYEQYF. V is TRBV25-1 and J is TRBJ2-7; D remains ambiguous. The CDR3 covers 13 residues. Germline V gene sequence: CDR1 MGHDK, CDR2 SYGVNS. Deletions cut 5 bases from V and 0 bases from J, with 8 bases between.

This clonotype has at least ten counts. This chain's CDR3 is CASSLISPTQETQYF. In DNA, the CDR3 is TGCGCCAGCAGCTTGATAAGTCCTACTCAAGAGACCCAGTACTTC. This sequence joins TRBV5-1 and TRBJ2-5; D is uncertain. V lost 1 base and J 2 bases, leaving 12 bases between the germline ends. Germline values: CDR1 SGHRS, CDR2 YFSETQ. This CDR3 spans 15 amino acids.

This clonotype was recorded many times. This sequence joins TRBV29-1 and TRBJ2-1; 12 bases fit TRBD2. Germline V gene sequence: CDR1 SQVTM, CDR2 ANQGSEA. V lost 5 bases, J lost 10 bases, and 18 bases stayed unmatched. The CDR3 covers 17 residues. The DNA of the CDR3 is TGCAGCGTTTTTCCCCTAAATCTAGCGGGAGGGCCGATGGAGCAGTTCTTC. This sequence encodes CSVFPLNLAGGPMEQFF.